The T cell receptor beta chain described here comes from a study of blood T cell repertoires in COVID-19. Study-level information: There were acute and convalescent COVID-19 samples, and they came from the United States, Italy and Spain. The analysed material was cDNA or gDNA that came from T cells, B-cell-depleted T cells, or PBMCs.

Original analysis: The assay estimated nucleated cells by amplifying reference gene primers. TCRdb's copy holds only in-frame clones and misses some; the assay was immunoSEQ multiplex PCR. From that table come the V and J calls and clone size; the DNA was used to work out D and trimming. The profile shows about 230,000 clones, approximately 88% of them singletons. The V gene end was trimmed by 1 base and the J gene end by 0 bases; junction bases not matched to a gene: 8. The CDR3 is 17 amino acids. The V gene's germline CDR1 is SQVTM and CDR2 ANQGSEA. Those who participated ranged in age from about 18 to 89 years and resided in some 24 US areas.

Sequencing was done on a sample of PBMCs or T cells enriched from blood (not recorded which). The TCR originated in a woman in her 40s with acute COVID-19. The chain recombines TRBV29-1 with TRBJ2-3, with TRBD2 matching over 9 bases. DNA of the CDR3: TGCAGCGTTGAAGCCGGGGGGCGGGAGGGTAGCACAGATACGCAGTATTTT. Translation: CSVEAGGREGSTDTQYF.